Included here is one T cell receptor (beta chain) sequence, with context. What antigen it recognizes has not been identified. No base-level quality is on record; no much larger clone is a single base apart. Peripheral blood CD8+ and CD4+ T cells from healthy donors, Susac syndrome patients and multiple sclerosis patients were profiled using high-throughput TCR beta sequencing. Susac syndrome patients met recently defined diagnostic criteria for definite or probable disease. Bulk CD8+ and CD4+ T cells were purified magnetically by negative isolation, whereas CD8+ TEMRA cells were enriched by FACS. Blood was drawn into EDTA tubes, processed within 24 hours, and PBMCs were isolated by density gradient centrifugation. PBMCs intended for TCR sequencing were cryopreserved in liquid nitrogen and thawed later in a water bath at 37 degrees C. Purity of sorted or isolated CD4+, CD8+ and CD8+ TEMRA cells was at least 90%.

The data belong to a study of CD8 T cells in Susac syndrome (dated by TCRdb to about 2019). With respect to the entire study: Among the Susac syndrome patients who were sequenced, clinically active disease was present in over 5 and clinical remission was observed in roughly eight. The study used repertoire sequencing to test whether antigen drove CD8+ T cell activation and differentiation in Susac syndrome. At blood withdrawal, Susac syndrome patients were therapy-naive, treated with corticosteroids (with IVIg additionally given to some), or treated with IVIg alone. Overall study results and their limits: The study acknowledged that relatively few individuals were included in the TCR sequencing and HLA analysis. The CD4+ T cell repertoire of patients with Susac syndrome showed no detectable clonal expansion.

RNA was extracted using the RNeasy kit, and about 0.45 to 1 ug of the RNA was reverse transcribed with random hexamers. The immunoSEQ multiplex PCR assay, covering 54 Vbeta and 13 Jbeta segments, was used to amplify TCR beta CDR3 regions. PCR amplification bias was corrected by using a synthetic template baseline for primer optimization and computational correction. In the source study's methods: Reads were annotated to V, D and J genes according to IMGT and were analyzed with immunoSEQ Analyzer, with only productive sequences retained. Clonality was calculated as one minus the Shannon entropy normalized by log2 of the number of productive unique sequences. Public and private clones were assessed among the 100 most prevalent clones of each patient and control. Clones were defined as Susac-specific when absent from the healthy and MS cohorts, from some 1,100 published viral clones and from other ImmuneACCESS disease sequences. TCRdb trimmed public reads at Q25 via fastp, called clones via MiXCR and kept in-frame beta chains. Every CDR3 protein is listed once, alongside the most common genes and DNA of its rows. The V and J calls were determined by TCRdb, not by the authors. In all, the sample holds about 240,000 distinct CDR3 sequences, and 90% to 97% of those were seen once. The top ten hold around 0.1% of the sample.

V is pared back by 8 bases and J by 5 bases, with 17 bases lying between the germline termini. CDR1 KGHSH and CDR2 LQKENI were looked up in the germline V gene. Including the terminal cysteine and phenylalanine, the CDR3 comprises 14 residues. Only the CDR3 region is kept as DNA, spanning 42 bases read in frame from base 1. This clonotype originated in a human donor with Susac syndrome. The source material was CD4+ T cells from PBMCs. Recombination joined TRBV18 with TRBJ2-3, with a tentative D gene TRBD1 over 6 matching bases. For the CDR3, the sequence is CASNNYRVEDTQYF. The DNA sequence reads TGTGCCAGCAACAACTACAGGGTTGAAGATACGCAGTATTTT.